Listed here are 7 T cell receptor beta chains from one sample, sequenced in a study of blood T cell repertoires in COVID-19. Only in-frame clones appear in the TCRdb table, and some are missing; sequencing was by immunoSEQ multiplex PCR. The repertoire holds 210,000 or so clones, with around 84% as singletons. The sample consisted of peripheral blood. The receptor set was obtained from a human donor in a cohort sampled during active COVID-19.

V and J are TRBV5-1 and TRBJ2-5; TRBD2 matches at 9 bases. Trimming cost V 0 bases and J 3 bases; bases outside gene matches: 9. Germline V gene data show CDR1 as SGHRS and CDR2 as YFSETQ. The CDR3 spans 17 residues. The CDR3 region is CASSLANMLAGKETQYF. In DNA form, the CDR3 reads TGCGCCAGCAGCTTGGCCAATATGCTAGCGGGGAAAGAGACCCAGTACTTC. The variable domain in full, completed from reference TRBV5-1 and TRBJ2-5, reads KAGVTQTPRYLIKTRGQQVTLSCSPISGHRSVSWYQQTPGQGLQFLFEYFSETQRNKGNFPGRFSGRQFSNSRSEMNVSTLELGDSALYLCASSLANMLAGKETQYFGPGTRLLVL.

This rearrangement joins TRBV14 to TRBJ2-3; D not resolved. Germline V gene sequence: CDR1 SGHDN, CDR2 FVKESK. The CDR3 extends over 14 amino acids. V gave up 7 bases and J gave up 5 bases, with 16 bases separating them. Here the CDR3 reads CASNARFIGDTQYF. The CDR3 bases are TGTGCCAGCAACGCTAGATTCATCGGAGATACGCAGTATTTT.

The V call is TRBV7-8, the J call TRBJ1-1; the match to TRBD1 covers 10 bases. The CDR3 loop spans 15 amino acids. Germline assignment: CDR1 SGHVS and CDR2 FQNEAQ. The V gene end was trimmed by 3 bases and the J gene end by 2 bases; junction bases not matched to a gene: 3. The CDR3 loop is CASSFGTGVNTEAFF. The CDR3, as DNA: TGTGCCAGCAGCTTCGGGACAGGGGTTAACACTGAAGCTTTCTTT.

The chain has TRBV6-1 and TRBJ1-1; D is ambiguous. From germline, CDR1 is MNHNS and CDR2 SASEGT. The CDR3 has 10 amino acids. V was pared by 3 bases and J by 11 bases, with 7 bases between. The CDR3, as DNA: TGTGCCAGCAGTGAGAAAAGCGCTTTCTTT. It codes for CASSEKSAFF.

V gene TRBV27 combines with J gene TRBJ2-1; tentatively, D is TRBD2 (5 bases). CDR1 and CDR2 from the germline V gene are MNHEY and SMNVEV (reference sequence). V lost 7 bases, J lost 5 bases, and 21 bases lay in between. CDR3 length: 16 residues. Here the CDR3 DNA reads TGTGCCAGCAAGATGATACGCGGGCAGTTTGACAATGAGCAGTTCTTC. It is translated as CASKMIRGQFDNEQFF.

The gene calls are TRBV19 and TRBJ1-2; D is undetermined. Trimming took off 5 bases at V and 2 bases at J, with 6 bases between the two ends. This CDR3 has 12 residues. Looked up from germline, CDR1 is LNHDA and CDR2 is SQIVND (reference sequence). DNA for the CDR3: TGTGCCAGTAGTTCCCTGAACTATGGCTACACCTTC. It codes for CASSSLNYGYTF.

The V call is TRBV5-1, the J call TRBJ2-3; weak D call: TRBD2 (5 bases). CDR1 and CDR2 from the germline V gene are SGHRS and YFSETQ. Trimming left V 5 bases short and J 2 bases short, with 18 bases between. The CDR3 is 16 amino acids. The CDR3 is CASRGIGGTITDTQYF. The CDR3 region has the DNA TGCGCCAGCAGAGGTATAGGAGGAACCATCACAGATACGCAGTATTTT. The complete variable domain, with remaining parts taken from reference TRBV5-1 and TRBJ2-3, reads KAGVTQTPRYLIKTRGQQVTLSCSPISGHRSVSWYQQTPGQGLQFLFEYFSETQRNKGNFPGRFSGRQFSNSRSEMNVSTLELGDSALYLCASRGIGGTITDTQYFGPGTRLTVL.